Only a few counts were recorded for the clone carrying this T cell receptor beta chain. This entry comes from a study of blood T cells in healthy people across ages. Isolated PBMCs totaled at least 6 million in each sample. A second PCR, run for roughly 7 to 11 cycles, used a sample-barcoded 5' primer plus a J-beta primer mix. Each CDR3 protein is one row after TCRdb ran MiXCR on the 5' RACE reads. The sample has about 510,000 distinct CDR3 sequences, about 25% seen once. This sample also belongs to another study, concerning T cells of mothers and their children. This second study says: From each mother came over 9 million TCR beta CDR3 reads, and from each child came roughly 2.9 million. Mothers and children who were related shared slightly more overlap than unrelated pairs, but not significantly more.

The TCR originated in a boy under 10 years old in good health. The specimen was blood.

For the CDR3, the DNA is TGCAGTGCTAGAGACCGGTACGGGGGGGGACATCAGCCCCAGCATTTT. As protein: CSARDRYGGGHQPQHF. The V call is TRBV20-1, the J call TRBJ1-5; D perhaps matches TRBD1 (5 bases). The CDR3 sequence is 16 residues long. The V gene lost 0 bases and the J gene lost 5 bases, with 17 bases spanning the gap. The V gene's germline CDR1 is DFQATT and CDR2 SNEGSKA (reference sequence).